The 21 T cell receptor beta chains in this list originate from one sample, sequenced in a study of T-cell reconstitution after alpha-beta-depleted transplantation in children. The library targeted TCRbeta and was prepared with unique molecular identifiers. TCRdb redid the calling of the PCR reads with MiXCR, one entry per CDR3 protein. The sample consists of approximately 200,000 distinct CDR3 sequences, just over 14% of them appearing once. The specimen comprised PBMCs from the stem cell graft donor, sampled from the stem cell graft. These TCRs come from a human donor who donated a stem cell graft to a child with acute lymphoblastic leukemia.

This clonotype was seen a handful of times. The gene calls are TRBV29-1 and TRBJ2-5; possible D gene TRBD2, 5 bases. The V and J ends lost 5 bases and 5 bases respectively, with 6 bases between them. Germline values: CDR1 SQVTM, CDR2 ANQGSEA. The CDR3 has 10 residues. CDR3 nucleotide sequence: TGCAGCGTTAGGAGGGAGACCCAGTACTTC. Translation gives CSVRRETQYF.

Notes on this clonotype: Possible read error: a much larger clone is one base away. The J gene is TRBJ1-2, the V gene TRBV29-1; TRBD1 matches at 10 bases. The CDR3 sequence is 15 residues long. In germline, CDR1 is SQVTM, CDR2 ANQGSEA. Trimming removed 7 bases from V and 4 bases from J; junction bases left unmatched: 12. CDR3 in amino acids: CSGNDLGTGAYGYTF. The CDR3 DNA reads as TGCAGCGGCAACGACCTCGGGACAGGGGCCTATGGCTACACCTTC. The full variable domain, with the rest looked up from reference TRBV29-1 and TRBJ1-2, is SAVISQKPSRDICQRGTSLTIQCQVDSQVTMMFWYRQQPGQSLTLIATANQGSEATYESGFVIDKFPISRPNLTFSTLTVSNMSPEDSSIYLCSGNDLGTGAYGYTFGSGTRLTVV.

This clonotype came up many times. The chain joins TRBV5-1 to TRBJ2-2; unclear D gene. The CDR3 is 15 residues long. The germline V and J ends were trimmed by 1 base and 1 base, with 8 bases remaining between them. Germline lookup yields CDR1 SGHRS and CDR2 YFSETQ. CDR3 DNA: TGCGCCAGCAGCTTGAGCACACAGAACACCGGGGAGCTGTTTTTT. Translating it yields CASSLSTQNTGELFF. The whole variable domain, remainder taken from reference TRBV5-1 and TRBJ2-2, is KAGVTQTPRYLIKTRGQQVTLSCSPISGHRSVSWYQQTPGQGLQFLFEYFSETQRNKGNFPGRFSGRQFSNSRSEMNVSTLELGDSALYLCASSLSTQNTGELFFGEGSRLTVL.

The DNA for the CDR3 is TGCAGCGTGCTACCCCTACTGAACACTGAAGCTTTCTTT. Protein product: CSVLPLLNTEAFF. V gene TRBV29-1 combines with J gene TRBJ1-1; D uncertain. Trimming pared 6 bases from V and 0 bases from J, leaving 11 bases between. Germline lookup yields CDR1 SQVTM and CDR2 ANQGSEA. The CDR3 has 13 residues.

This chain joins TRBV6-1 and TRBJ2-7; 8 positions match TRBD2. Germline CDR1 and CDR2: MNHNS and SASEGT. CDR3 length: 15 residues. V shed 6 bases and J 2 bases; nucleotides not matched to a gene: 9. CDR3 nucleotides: TGTGCCAGCAGGACAGCGGGAGATCCCGCCTACGAGCAGTACTTC. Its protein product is CASRTAGDPAYEQYF.

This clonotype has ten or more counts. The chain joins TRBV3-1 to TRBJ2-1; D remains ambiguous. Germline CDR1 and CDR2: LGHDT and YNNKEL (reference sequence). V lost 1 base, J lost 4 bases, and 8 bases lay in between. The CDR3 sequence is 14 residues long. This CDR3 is CASSQGSDYNEQFF. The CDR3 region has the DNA TGTGCCAGCAGCCAAGGTTCGGATTACAATGAGCAGTTCTTC.

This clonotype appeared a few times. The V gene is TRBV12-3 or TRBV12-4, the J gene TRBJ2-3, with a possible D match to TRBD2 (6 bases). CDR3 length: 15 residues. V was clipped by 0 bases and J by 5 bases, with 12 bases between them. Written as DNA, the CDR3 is TGTGCCAGCAGTTTAGCGCCGGGAGTGGGAGATACGCAGTATTTT. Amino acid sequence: CASSLAPGVGDTQYF.

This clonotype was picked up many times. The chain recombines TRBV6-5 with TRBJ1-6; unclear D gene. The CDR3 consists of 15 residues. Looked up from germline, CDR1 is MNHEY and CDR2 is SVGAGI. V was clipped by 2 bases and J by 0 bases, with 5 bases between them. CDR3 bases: TGTGCCAGCAGTTACACAGACTCCTATAATTCACCCCTCCACTTT. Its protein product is CASSYTDSYNSPLHF.

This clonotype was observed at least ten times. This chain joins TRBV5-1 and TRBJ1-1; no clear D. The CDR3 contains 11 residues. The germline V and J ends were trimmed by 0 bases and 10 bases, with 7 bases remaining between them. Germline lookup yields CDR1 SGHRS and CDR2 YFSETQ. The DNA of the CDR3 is TGCGCCAGCAGCTTGGACAAGATAGCTTTCTTT. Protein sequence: CASSLDKIAFF.

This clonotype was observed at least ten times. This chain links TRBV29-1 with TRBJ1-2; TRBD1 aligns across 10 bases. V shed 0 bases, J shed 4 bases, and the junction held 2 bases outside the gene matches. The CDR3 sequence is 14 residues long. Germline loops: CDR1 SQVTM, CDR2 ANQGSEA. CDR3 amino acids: CSVEDRDRGYGYTF. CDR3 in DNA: TGCAGCGTTGAAGACCGGGACAGGGGCTATGGCTACACCTTC.

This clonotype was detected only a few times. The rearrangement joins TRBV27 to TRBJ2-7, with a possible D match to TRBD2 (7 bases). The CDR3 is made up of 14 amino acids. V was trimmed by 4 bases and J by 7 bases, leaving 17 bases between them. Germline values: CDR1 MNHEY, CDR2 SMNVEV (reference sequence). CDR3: CASSSRPGGWEQYF. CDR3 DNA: TGTGCCAGCAGTTCCAGACCGGGGGGCTGGGAGCAGTACTTC.

The CDR3 loop is CASRRGSSIDEQFF. CDR3 DNA sequence: TGTGCCAGCCGGCGGGGCAGTTCGATAGATGAGCAGTTCTTC. This sequence joins TRBV12-3 or TRBV12-4 and TRBJ2-1, with D possibly TRBD2 on 6 matching bases. Trimming shortened V by 8 bases and J by 8 bases, and 19 bases separated the two germline ends. The CDR3 runs 14 residues.

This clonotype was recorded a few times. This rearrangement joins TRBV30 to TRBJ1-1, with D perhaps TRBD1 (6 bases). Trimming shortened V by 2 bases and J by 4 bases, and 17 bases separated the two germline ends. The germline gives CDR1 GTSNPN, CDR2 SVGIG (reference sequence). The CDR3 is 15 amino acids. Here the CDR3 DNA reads TGTGCCTGGAGTAGGGGACTAGGGGGGAGCACTGAAGCTTTCTTT. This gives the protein CAWSRGLGGSTEAFF.

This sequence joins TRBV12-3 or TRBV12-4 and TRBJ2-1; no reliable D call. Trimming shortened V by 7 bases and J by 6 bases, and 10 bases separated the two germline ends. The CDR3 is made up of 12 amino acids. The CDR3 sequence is CASIPTSNEQFF. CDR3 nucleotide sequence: TGTGCCAGCATTCCCACGAGCAATGAGCAGTTCTTC.

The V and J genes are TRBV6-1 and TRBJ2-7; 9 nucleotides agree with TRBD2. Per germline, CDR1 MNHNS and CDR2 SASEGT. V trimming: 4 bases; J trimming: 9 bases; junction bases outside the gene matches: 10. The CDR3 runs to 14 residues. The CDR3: CASSGSSGSPPQYF. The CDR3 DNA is TGTGCCAGCAGTGGAAGTAGCGGGAGCCCCCCGCAGTACTTC.

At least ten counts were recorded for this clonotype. The CDR3, as DNA: TGTGCCAGCAGTATAAACAGGGGGGAGACCCAGTACTTC. It yields the protein CASSINRGETQYF. This sequence joins TRBV5-4 and TRBJ2-5, with 8 bases matching TRBD1. V lost 5 bases to trimming and J lost 5 bases; unmatched junction nucleotides: 5. Germline lookup yields CDR1 SGHNT and CDR2 YYREEE (reference sequence). The CDR3 contains 13 residues.

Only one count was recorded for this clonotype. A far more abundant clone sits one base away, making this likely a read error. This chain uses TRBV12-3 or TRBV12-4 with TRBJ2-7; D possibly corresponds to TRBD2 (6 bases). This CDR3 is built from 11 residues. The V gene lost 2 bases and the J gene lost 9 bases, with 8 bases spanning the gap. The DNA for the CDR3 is TGTGCCAGCAGTTTACGCGGGGTGCAGTACTTC. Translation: CASSLRGVQYF.

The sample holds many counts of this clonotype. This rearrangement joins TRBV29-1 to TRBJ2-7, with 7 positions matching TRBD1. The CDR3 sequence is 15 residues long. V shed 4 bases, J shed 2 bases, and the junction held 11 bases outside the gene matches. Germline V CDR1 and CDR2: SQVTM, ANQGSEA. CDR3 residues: CSVGNRGQGPYEQYF. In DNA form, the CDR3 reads TGCAGCGTTGGAAACAGGGGTCAGGGACCCTACGAGCAGTACTTC.

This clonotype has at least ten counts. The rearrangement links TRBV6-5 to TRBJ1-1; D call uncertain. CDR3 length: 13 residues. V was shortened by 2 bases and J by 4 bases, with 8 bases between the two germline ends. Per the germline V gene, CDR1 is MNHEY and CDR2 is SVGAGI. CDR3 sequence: CASSYAGFTEAFF. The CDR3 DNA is TGTGCCAGCAGTTACGCGGGGTTCACTGAAGCTTTCTTT.

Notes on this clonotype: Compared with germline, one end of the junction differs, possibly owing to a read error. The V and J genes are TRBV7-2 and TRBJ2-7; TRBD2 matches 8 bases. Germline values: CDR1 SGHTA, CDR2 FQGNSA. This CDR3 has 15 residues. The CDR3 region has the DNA TGTGCCAGCAGCTTACCTGGCGGGAGGACCTACAAGCAGTACTTC. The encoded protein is CASSLPGGRTYKQYF.

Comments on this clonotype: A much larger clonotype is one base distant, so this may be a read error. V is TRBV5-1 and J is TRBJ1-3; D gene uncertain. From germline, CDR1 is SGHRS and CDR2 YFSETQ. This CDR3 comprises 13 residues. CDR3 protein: CDSSPDIPNTIYF. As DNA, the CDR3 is TGCGACAGCAGCCCTGACATTCCAAACACCATATATTTT. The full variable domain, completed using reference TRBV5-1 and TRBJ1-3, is KAGVTQTPRYLIKTRGQQVTLSCSPISGHRSVSWYQQTPGQGLQFLFEYFSETQRNKGNFPGRFSGRQFSNSRSEMNVSTLELGDSALYLCDSSPDIPNTIYFGEGSWLTVV.